These 17 T cell receptor beta chains were sequenced from one sample in a study of blood T cell repertoires in COVID-19. Generated by immunoSEQ multiplex PCR, the TCRdb table keeps only in-frame clones and is missing some. Altogether approximately 140,000 clones are present, about nine tenths being singletons, with the ten largest covering about 4.1%. The material sequenced was PBMCs or T cells enriched from blood (not recorded which). These receptors all stem from a woman aged 40-49 years who had been exposed to COVID-19.

This chain connects TRBV9 to TRBJ1-6; TRBD1 matches 9 bases. The CDR3 has 15 residues. The germline V gene encodes CDR1 SGDLS and CDR2 YYNGEE. The V and J ends lost 4 bases and 10 bases, in that order; junction bases with no gene match: 9. The CDR3 loop reads CASSRGRTGDSPLHF. The CDR3 DNA is TGTGCCAGCAGCCGAGGACGGACAGGGGACTCACCCCTCCACTTT.

The chain joins TRBV2 to TRBJ1-1; 9 nucleotides match TRBD1. There are 14 residues in the CDR3. From germline, CDR1 is SNHLY and CDR2 FYNNEI. V was clipped by 2 bases and J by 4 bases; unmatched bases: 2. DNA of the CDR3: TGTGCCAGCAGTGAAAGGACAGGGGTCACTGAAGCTTTCTTT. Protein: CASSERTGVTEAFF.

The rearrangement joins TRBV3-1 (or the pseudogene TRBV3-2) to TRBJ1-1; the D gene is possibly TRBD1 (6 bases). The germline V gene has CDR1 LGHDT and CDR2 YNNKEL (reference sequence). Trimming took 4 bases from V and 2 from J, leaving 11 bases between them. The CDR3 contains 14 residues. The CDR3 loop is CASSPSDSNTEAFF. The DNA for the CDR3 is TGTGCCAGCAGCCCATCGGACAGTAACACTGAAGCTTTCTTT.

V usage is TRBV28 and J usage is TRBJ1-2; D unresolved. V lost 11 bases, J lost 8 bases, and 18 bases lay in between. The CDR3 runs to 12 residues. Germline CDR1 is MDHEN and CDR2 is SYDVKM. The CDR3 sequence: CASERERRGYTF. As DNA, the CDR3 is TGTGCCTCGGAGAGGGAGCGTAGGGGCTACACCTTC.

This clone was counted a single time. This chain uses TRBV5-1 with TRBJ2-1, with D perhaps matching TRBD1 (6 bases). The CDR3 spans 17 residues. Looked up from germline, CDR1 is SGHRS and CDR2 is YFSETQ. V shed 4 bases and J shed 6 bases, with 23 bases lying between them. CDR3 sequence: CASSVGPGATATNEQFF. In DNA form, the CDR3 reads TGCGCCAGCAGCGTAGGACCAGGGGCCACGGCCACCAATGAGCAGTTCTTC.

The chain carries TRBV27 and TRBJ2-3, with TRBD2 identical over 11 bases. V trimming: 5 bases; J trimming: 1 base; junction bases outside the gene matches: 8. Germline V gene lookup returns CDR1 MNHEY and CDR2 SMNVEV (reference sequence). The CDR3 is 17 residues long. The CDR3 sequence: CASSLRGTSGGTDTQYF. CDR3 in DNA: TGTGCCAGCAGTCTCCGAGGGACTAGCGGAGGCACAGATACGCAGTATTTT.

This clone was observed a single time. CDR3 bases: TGTGCCAGCAGCGTAGGGGGACAGGGGTCAGAGACCCAGTACTTC. Its translation: CASSVGGQGSETQYF. The chain links TRBV9 to TRBJ2-5; TRBD1 matches at 10 bases. With 0 bases clipped from V and 4 bases from J, the junction kept 3 bases outside the gene matches. Germline loops: CDR1 SGDLS, CDR2 YYNGEE. This CDR3 contains 15 residues.

This chain connects TRBV5-1 to TRBJ2-5; 7 bases match TRBD1. Germline values: CDR1 SGHRS, CDR2 YFSETQ. This CDR3 has 15 amino acids. V trimming: 0 bases; J trimming: 5 bases; junction bases outside the gene matches: 7. CDR3 sequence (DNA): TGCGCCAGCAGCTTGGTGACAGGGATTGGGGAGACCCAGTACTTC. Protein sequence: CASSLVTGIGETQYF.

V gene TRBV29-1 combines with J gene TRBJ2-1, with 12 bases aligning to TRBD2. Germline V gene data show CDR1 as SQVTM and CDR2 as ANQGSEA. This CDR3 region has 13 residues. V lost 4 bases to trimming and J lost 9 bases; unmatched junction nucleotides: 4. This chain's CDR3 is CSVASGGAGEQFF. CDR3 nucleotides: TGCAGCGTTGCTAGCGGGGGGGCCGGTGAGCAGTTCTTC.

The V gene is TRBV28, the J gene TRBJ1-2; perhaps TRBD1 as D (5 bases). V gave up 6 bases and J gave up 4 bases, with 18 bases separating them. CDR3 length equals 15 residues. Germline CDR1 reads MDHEN; CDR2 reads SYDVKM. The CDR3 DNA reads TGTGCCAGCAGACCAACTATAGGGGCAGGCTATGGCTACACCTTC. Its protein is CASRPTIGAGYGYTF.

The chain combines TRBV29-1 with TRBJ1-5; D remains ambiguous. The V end lost 4 bases, the J end lost 2 bases, and 12 bases lay between the germline ends. CDR1 is SQVTM, CDR2 ANQGSEA, per germline. This CDR3 comprises 14 residues. CDR3 protein: CSVGGAGGNQPQHF. The CDR3 nucleotides read TGCAGCGTTGGAGGTGCGGGCGGCAATCAGCCCCAGCATTTT. The whole variable domain, remainder taken from reference TRBV29-1 and TRBJ1-5, is SAVISQKPSRDICQRGTSLTIQCQVDSQVTMMFWYRQQPGQSLTLIATANQGSEATYESGFVIDKFPISRPNLTFSTLTVSNMSPEDSSIYLCSVGGAGGNQPQHFGDGTRLSIL.

Written as DNA, the CDR3 is TGTGCCAGTAGTCCCCCCACAGGGGCCTATGGCTACACCTTC. Translated, it gives CASSPPTGAYGYTF. The chain is built from TRBV19 and TRBJ1-2, with 7 bases lining up with TRBD1. The CDR3 sequence is 14 residues long. Germline V gene sequence: CDR1 LNHDA, CDR2 SQIVND (reference sequence). V gave up 5 bases and J gave up 4 bases; unmatched junction bases: 7.

The V and J genes are TRBV7-8 and TRBJ1-2; 8 bases fit TRBD1. Per germline, CDR1 SGHVS and CDR2 FQNEAQ. The ends lost 5 bases at V and 5 bases at J; junction bases unmatched: 4. There are 13 residues in the CDR3. CDR3 sequence: CASSVGQGYGYTF. The CDR3 region has the DNA TGTGCCAGCAGCGTCGGACAGGGATATGGCTACACCTTC.

The genes are TRBV14 and TRBJ2-1; 10 bases are a match to TRBD2. This CDR3 contains 20 residues. After removal of 4 bases from V and 0 bases from J, the junction contained 15 bases not matched to a gene. Germline V CDR1 and CDR2: SGHDN, FVKESK. As DNA, the CDR3 is TGTGCCAGCAGCCGCTACCTCGGGGCAGCGGGAGGGATCTCCTACAATGAGCAGTTCTTC. This translates into CASSRYLGAAGGISYNEQFF. The variable domain in full, with the rest retrieved from reference TRBV14 and TRBJ2-1, is EAGVTQFPSHSVIEKGQTVTLRCDPISGHDNLYWYRRVMGKEIKFLLHFVKESKQDESGMPNNRFLAERTGGTYSTLKVQPAELEDSGVYFCASSRYLGAAGGISYNEQFFGPGTRLTVL.

The gene calls are TRBV7-2 and TRBJ1-1; 8 bases align to TRBD1. J gave up 10 bases and V 5 bases, and 9 bases lay outside the gene matches. The germline CDR1 and CDR2 sequences are SGHTA and FQGNSA. This CDR3 comprises 13 residues. The CDR3 is CASSDGQGRVAFF. CDR3 bases: TGTGCCAGCAGCGACGGACAGGGCCGTGTAGCTTTCTTT.

The rearrangement joins TRBV21-1 to TRBJ1-2; the table names TRBD1, a call not compared with the DNA. TRBV21-1 is flagged as a pseudogene. CDR3 length equals 16 residues. The DNA of the CDR3 is TGTGCCAGCAGCAAACGTTGGTTATCAGCTAACTATGGCTACACCTTC. It specifies CASSKRWLSANYGYTF.

This clone was recorded a few times. The chain combines TRBV6-1 with TRBJ1-6, with 8 positions matching TRBD1. Germline CDR1 and CDR2: MNHNS and SASEGT. This CDR3 region has 17 residues. V lost 4 bases, J lost 3 bases, and 8 bases stayed unmatched. CDR3 nucleotide sequence: TGTGCCAGCAGTGCCACAGGGGGATCTCTCTATAATTCACCCCTCCACTTT. Its protein product is CASSATGGSLYNSPLHF.